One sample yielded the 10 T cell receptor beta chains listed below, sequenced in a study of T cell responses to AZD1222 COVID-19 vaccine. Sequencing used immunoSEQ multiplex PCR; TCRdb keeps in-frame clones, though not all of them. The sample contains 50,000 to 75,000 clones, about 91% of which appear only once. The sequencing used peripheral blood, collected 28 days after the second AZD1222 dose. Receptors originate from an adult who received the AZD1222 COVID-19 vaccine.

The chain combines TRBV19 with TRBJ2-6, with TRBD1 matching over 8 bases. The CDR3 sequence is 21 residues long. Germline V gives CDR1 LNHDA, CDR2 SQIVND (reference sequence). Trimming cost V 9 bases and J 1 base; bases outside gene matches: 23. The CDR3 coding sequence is TGTGCCAGCGATTTGGGGACAATAGGGACAGGTCTCTTGTCTGGGGCCAACGTCCTGACTTTC. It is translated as CASDLGTIGTGLLSGANVLTF.

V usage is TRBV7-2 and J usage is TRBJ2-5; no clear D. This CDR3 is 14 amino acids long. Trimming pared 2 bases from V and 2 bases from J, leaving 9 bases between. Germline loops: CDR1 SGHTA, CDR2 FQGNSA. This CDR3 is CASSLRTKQETQYF. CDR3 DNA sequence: TGTGCCAGCAGCTTAAGGACGAAACAAGAGACCCAGTACTTC. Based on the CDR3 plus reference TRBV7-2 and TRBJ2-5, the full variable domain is GAGVSQSPSNKVTEKGKDVELRCDPISGHTALYWYRQSLGQGLEFLIYFQGNSAPDKSGLPSDRFSAERTGGSVSTLTIQRTQQEDSAVYLCASSLRTKQETQYFGPGTRLLVL.

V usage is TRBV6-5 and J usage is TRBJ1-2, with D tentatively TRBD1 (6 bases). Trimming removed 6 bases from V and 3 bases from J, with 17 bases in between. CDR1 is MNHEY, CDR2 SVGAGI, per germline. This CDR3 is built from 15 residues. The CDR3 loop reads CASRTLTGLDYGYTF. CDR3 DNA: TGTGCCAGCAGAACCCTGACAGGTCTCGACTATGGCTACACCTTC.

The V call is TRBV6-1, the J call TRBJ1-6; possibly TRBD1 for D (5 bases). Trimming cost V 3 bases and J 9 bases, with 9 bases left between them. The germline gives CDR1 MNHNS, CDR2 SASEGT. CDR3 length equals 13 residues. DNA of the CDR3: TGTGCCAGCAGTGATTTTGGGGGTTCACCCCTCCACTTT. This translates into CASSDFGGSPLHF.

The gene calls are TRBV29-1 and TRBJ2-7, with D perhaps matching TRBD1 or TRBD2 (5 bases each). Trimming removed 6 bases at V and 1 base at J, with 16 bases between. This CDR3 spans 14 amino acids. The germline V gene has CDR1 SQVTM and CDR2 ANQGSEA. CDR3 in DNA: TGCAGCGTCGGTAGGGACGGGAATTCCTACGAGCAGTACTTC. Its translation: CSVGRDGNSYEQYF.

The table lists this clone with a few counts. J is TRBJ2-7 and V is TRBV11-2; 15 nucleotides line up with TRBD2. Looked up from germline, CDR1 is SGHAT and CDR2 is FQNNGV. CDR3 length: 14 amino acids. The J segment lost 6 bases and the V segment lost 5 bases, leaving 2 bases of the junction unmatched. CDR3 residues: CASSGGLAGGEQYF. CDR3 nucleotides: TGTGCCAGCAGCGGGGGACTAGCGGGAGGCGAGCAGTACTTC.

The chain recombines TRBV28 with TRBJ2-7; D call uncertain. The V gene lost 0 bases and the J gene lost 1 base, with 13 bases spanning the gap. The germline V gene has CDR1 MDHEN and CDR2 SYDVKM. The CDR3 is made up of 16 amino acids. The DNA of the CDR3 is TGTGCCAGCAGTTTATGGGTCAAATCCCCATCCTACGAGCAGTACTTC. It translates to CASSLWVKSPSYEQYF.

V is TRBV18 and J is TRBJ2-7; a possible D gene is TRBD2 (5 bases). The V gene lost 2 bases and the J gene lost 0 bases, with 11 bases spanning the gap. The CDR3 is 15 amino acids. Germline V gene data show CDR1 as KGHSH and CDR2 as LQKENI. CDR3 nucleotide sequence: TGTGCCAGCTCACCAGTTTCTGGGAGCTCCTACGAGCAGTACTTC. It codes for CASSPVSGSSYEQYF. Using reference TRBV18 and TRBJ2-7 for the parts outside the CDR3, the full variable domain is NAGVMQNPRHLVRRRGQEARLRCSPMKGHSHVYWYRQLPEEGLKFMVYLQKENIIDESGMPKERFSAEFPKEGPSILRIQQVVRGDSAAYFCASSPVSGSSYEQYFGPGTRLTVT.

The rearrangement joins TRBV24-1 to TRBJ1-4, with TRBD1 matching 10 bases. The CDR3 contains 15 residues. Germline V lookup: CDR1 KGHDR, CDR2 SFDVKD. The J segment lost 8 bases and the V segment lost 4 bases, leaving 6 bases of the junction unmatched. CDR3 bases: TGTGCCACCAGTGACCCGGGACAGGGGAACGAAAAACTGTTTTTT. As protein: CATSDPGQGNEKLFF.

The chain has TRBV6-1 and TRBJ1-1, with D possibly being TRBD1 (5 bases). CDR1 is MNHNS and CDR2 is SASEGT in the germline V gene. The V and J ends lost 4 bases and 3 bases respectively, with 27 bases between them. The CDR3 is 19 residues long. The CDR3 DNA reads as TGTGCCAGCAGTGTCCCCTCGCCGTTCAGGCAGGTAGGGGACACTGAAGCTTTCTTT. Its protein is CASSVPSPFRQVGDTEAFF.